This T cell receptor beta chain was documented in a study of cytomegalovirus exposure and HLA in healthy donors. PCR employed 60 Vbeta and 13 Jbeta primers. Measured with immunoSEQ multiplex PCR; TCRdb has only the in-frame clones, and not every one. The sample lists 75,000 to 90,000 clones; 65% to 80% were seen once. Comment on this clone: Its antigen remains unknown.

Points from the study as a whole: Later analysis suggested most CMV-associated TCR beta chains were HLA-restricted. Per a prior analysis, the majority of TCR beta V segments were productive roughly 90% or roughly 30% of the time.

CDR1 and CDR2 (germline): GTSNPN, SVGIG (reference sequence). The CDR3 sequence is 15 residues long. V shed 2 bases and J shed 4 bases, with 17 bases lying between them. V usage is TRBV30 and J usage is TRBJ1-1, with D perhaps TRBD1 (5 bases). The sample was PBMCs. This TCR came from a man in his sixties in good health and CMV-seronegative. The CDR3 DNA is TGTGCCTGGAGTTCCCCTGGGGGGGTGGCCACTGAAGCTTTCTTT. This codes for CAWSSPGGVATEAFF. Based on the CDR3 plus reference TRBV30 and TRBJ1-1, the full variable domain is SQTIHQWPATLVQPVGSPLSLECTVEGTSNPNLYWYRQAAGRGLQLLFYSVGIGQISSEVPQNLSASRPQDRQFILSSKKLLLSDSGFYLCAWSSPGGVATEAFFGQGTRLTVV.